This T cell receptor beta chain appears in the sequencing data of a study of blood T cell repertoires in COVID-19. Overall study: The origin of the acute and convalescent COVID-19 samples was the United States, Italy and Spain.

Looked up from germline, CDR1 is SGHTA and CDR2 is FQGTGA. V lost 1 base to trimming and J lost 6 bases, with 16 bases between them. CDR3 length: 16 residues. Authors' processing steps: Estimated nucleated cell counts came from reference gene primer amplification. The method was immunoSEQ multiplex PCR; TCRdb's version includes in-frame clones alone and lacks a portion of them. V, J and clone size reflect that table, while D and trimming were determined from the DNA. This table has 9,100 or so clones, approximately 86% appearing once. Material for sequencing was peripheral blood. This TCR was recovered from a human donor with active COVID-19. The donor label of this sample is uncertain. The V gene is TRBV7-3, the J gene TRBJ2-1; no firm D call. CDR3 residues: CASSLNGIRDGNEQFF. The CDR3 DNA reads TGTGCCAGCAGCTTAAACGGTATAAGAGATGGCAATGAGCAGTTCTTC.